This TCR beta chain was identified during a study of T cells after posttransplantation cyclophosphamide. Whole-study results and caveats: Later blood repertoires were often dominated by clones from the donor CD8+ memory compartment. Blood and skin or GI T cell repertoires showed limited TRB overlap.

Sequenced by immunoSEQ multiplex PCR; TCRdb stores in-frame clones only, minus some. The sample carries thousands of clones, approximately 70% recorded once. Concerning this clone: Its target is not known.

The CDR3 totals 15 residues. Germline loops: CDR1 LGHNA, CDR2 YSLEER. V lost 5 bases to trimming and J lost 1 base; unmatched junction nucleotides: 5. Cyclophosphamide on days +3 and +4 followed busulfan-fludarabine conditioning and a marrow graft. The input for sequencing was PBMCs, taken around 1,500 days after allogeneic stem cell transplant with posttransplant cyclophosphamide. The TCR originated in a male patient aged 25-45 years who received an allogeneic stem cell transplant from a related donor, was CMV-positive, and had acute GVHD only. Some T cells may be the graft donor's. V usage is TRBV4-3 and J usage is TRBJ1-1, with 9 bases matching TRBD1. The CDR3 region is CASSSGQGPNTEAFF. Here the CDR3 DNA reads TGCGCCAGCAGCTCGGGACAGGGTCCGAACACTGAAGCTTTCTTT.